What follows are 15 T cell receptor beta chains derived from one specimen sequenced in a study of blood T cell repertoires in COVID-19. Only in-frame clones appear in the TCRdb table, and some are missing; sequencing was by immunoSEQ multiplex PCR. The table shows roughly 290,000 clones, with roughly 89% occurring only once. Sequencing was done on a sample of PBMCs or T cells enriched from blood (not recorded which). The receptor source for this set is a woman under 30 with acute COVID-19.

The chain has TRBV27 and TRBJ2-1; perhaps TRBD1 as D (5 bases). The CDR3 spans 15 residues. Germline V CDR1 and CDR2: MNHEY, SMNVEV (reference sequence). Deletions cut 1 base from V and 8 bases from J, with 15 bases between. The CDR3 loop is CASSLWQGEKDEQFF. For the CDR3, the DNA is TGTGCCAGCAGTTTATGGCAGGGTGAGAAGGATGAGCAGTTCTTC.

The chain is built from TRBV7-9 and TRBJ2-3, with 10 positions matching TRBD1. Germline values: CDR1 SEHNR, CDR2 FQNEAQ (reference sequence). This CDR3 has 15 amino acids. Losses at the gene ends were 6 bases for V and 4 bases for J; bases not matched to a gene: 7. The CDR3 bases are TGTGCCAGCAGGTTGGGACAGGGGAACGCAGATACGCAGTATTTT. Its translation: CASRLGQGNADTQYF.

This clone was found a few times. The gene calls are TRBV4-2 and TRBJ2-2, with D possibly TRBD1 on 5 matching bases. Germline CDR1 is LGHNA and CDR2 is YNFKEQ. The CDR3 is 15 residues long. The V gene lost 0 bases and the J gene lost 3 bases, with 8 bases spanning the gap. The CDR3 here is CASSQDRQHTGELFF. CDR3 nucleotide sequence: TGTGCCAGCAGCCAAGATCGACAGCACACCGGGGAGCTGTTTTTT.

The V and J genes are TRBV20-1 and TRBJ1-2; D is unclear. V shed 3 bases and J shed 4 bases, with 3 bases lying between them. The germline V gene encodes CDR1 DFQATT and CDR2 SNEGSKA (reference sequence). This CDR3 spans 10 amino acids. CDR3 DNA: TGCAGTGCTAGGGCCTATGGCTACACCTTC. Protein product: CSARAYGYTF.

A single count supports this clone. V and J are TRBV27 and TRBJ2-7; 12 bases align to TRBD2. The germline V gene encodes CDR1 MNHEY and CDR2 SMNVEV (reference sequence). Trimming removed 4 bases from V and 2 bases from J; junction bases left unmatched: 6. This CDR3 has 16 residues. The CDR3 DNA follows: TGTGCCAGCAGTTCTCTTACTAGCGGGAGGCCCTACGAGCAGTACTTC. This gives the protein CASSSLTSGRPYEQYF.

The chain recombines TRBV12-3 or TRBV12-4 with TRBJ1-4, with D hard to call. The length of the CDR3 is 13 residues. V dropped 5 bases and J dropped 13 bases, with 17 bases sitting between them. The CDR3 loop is CASSPGLKLRLFF. Here the CDR3 DNA reads TGTGCCAGCAGTCCAGGACTGAAGCTGCGACTGTTTTTT.

V is TRBV19 and J is TRBJ1-1; possibly TRBD1 for D (5 bases). The germline gives CDR1 LNHDA, CDR2 SQIVND (reference sequence). The V and J ends lost 1 base and 6 bases respectively, with 9 bases between them. The CDR3 is 13 amino acids. The CDR3 nucleotides read TGTGCCAGTAGTATAGGCCAGGGTGCTGAAGCTTTCTTT. Translating gives CASSIGQGAEAFF.

The J gene is TRBJ2-5, the V gene TRBV5-5; the D is unclear. The CDR3 is 16 residues long. The V end was cut by 0 bases, the J end by 2 bases, with 14 bases between. Per germline, CDR1 SGHKS and CDR2 YYEKEE (reference sequence). CDR3 region: CASSLAAGPLQETQYF. The CDR3, as DNA: TGTGCCAGCAGCTTGGCCGCAGGCCCATTACAAGAGACCCAGTACTTC.

This chain connects TRBV28 to TRBJ2-7; 10 bases line up with TRBD2. CDR1 and CDR2 from the germline V gene are MDHEN and SYDVKM. Germline trimming cut 4 bases from V and 2 bases from J; bases unmatched to any gene: 5. The CDR3 is made up of 15 amino acids. CDR3 bases: TGTGCCAGCAGTTCCTTAGCGGGAGGCCCCTACGAGCAGTACTTC. Its protein is CASSSLAGGPYEQYF. Variable domain in full (rest from reference TRBV28 and TRBJ2-7): DVKVTQSSRYLVKRTGEKVFLECVQDMDHENMFWYRQDPGLGLRLIYFSYDVKMKEKGDIPEGYSVSREKKERFSLILESASTNQTSMYLCASSSLAGGPYEQYFGPGTRLTVT.

The chain has TRBV28 and TRBJ1-5, with D perhaps TRBD1 (6 bases). Germline V gene sequence: CDR1 MDHEN, CDR2 SYDVKM. This CDR3 is built from 17 residues. V was shortened by 7 bases and J by 0 bases, with 19 bases between the two germline ends. CDR3 sequence: CASNLNVRGPSNQPQHF. The CDR3 bases are TGTGCCAGCAACCTTAATGTCAGGGGCCCTAGCAATCAGCCCCAGCATTTT.

The chain combines TRBV5-1 with TRBJ1-1; D is perhaps TRBD1 (6 bases). The CDR3 length is 16 residues. From germline, CDR1 is SGHRS and CDR2 YFSETQ. The ends were cut back, 3 bases at V and 2 bases at J, with 17 bases in the middle. The CDR3 reads CASSSGQIVDNTEAFF. The CDR3 nucleotides are TGCGCCAGCAGCTCAGGACAGATTGTAGACAACACTGAAGCTTTCTTT.

The chain combines TRBV18 with TRBJ2-1; 7 bases agree with TRBD1. CDR3 length: 18 residues. The germline gives CDR1 KGHSH, CDR2 LQKENI. The trim removed 1 base at V and 4 bases at J, leaving 13 bases unmatched. CDR3 region: CASSPRQTGITQYNEQFF. The CDR3 DNA follows: TGTGCCAGCTCACCACGTCAGACAGGGATAACACAGTACAATGAGCAGTTCTTC.

A word on this clone: In the same sample, other DNA sequences code for this CDR3. V and J are TRBV10-1 and TRBJ2-7, with 7 nucleotides matching TRBD2. Germline loops: CDR1 WNHNN, CDR2 SYGVQD (reference sequence). The CDR3 is 14 amino acids. V lost 0 bases to trimming and J lost 1 base; unmatched junction nucleotides: 0. Here the CDR3 DNA reads TGCGCCAGCAGTGAGTCCGGGGGGTCCTACGAGCAGTACTTC. Translated, it gives CASSESGGSYEQYF.

This sequence joins TRBV7-8 and TRBJ2-3; 14 bases are shared with TRBD2. The CDR3 extends over 18 amino acids. Losses at the gene ends were 2 bases for V and 6 bases for J; bases not matched to a gene: 10. Germline V gene lookup returns CDR1 SGHVS and CDR2 FQNEAQ. Here the CDR3 reads CASSLLVGTSGRRDTQYF. The CDR3 region has the DNA TGTGCCAGCAGCTTATTAGTTGGGACTAGCGGGAGAAGGGATACGCAGTATTTT.

This clone was detected once. A read error may account for a junction end that differs from germline. The J gene is TRBJ1-2, the V gene TRBV7-9, with a tentative D call TRBD1 (6 bases). This CDR3 has 13 residues. Germline assignment: CDR1 SEHNR and CDR2 FQNEAQ (reference sequence). The CDR3: CASSLGDTRDNGF. The CDR3, as DNA: TGTGCCAGCAGCTTAGGGGACACACGGGATAATGGCTTC.